The T cell receptor beta chain under discussion was sequenced for a study of T cell responses to AZD1222 COVID-19 vaccine. General study results and limits: Among AZD1222 vaccinees, only six or seven were seropositive at baseline. Clonal diversity was possibly underestimated, and the donors were mostly white British, with more females.

This CDR3 has 16 amino acids. V shed 4 bases and J 5 bases; nucleotides not matched to a gene: 10. The V gene's germline CDR1 is LGHDT and CDR2 YNNKEL (reference sequence). Here immunoSEQ multiplex PCR was the method, and the copy in TCRdb shows in-frame clones only, minus some. The repertoire holds more than 140,000 clones, with approximately 95% as singletons. For this clone: Antigen: not known.

This receptor was obtained from an adult in good health. V is TRBV3-1 (or the pseudogene TRBV3-2) and J is TRBJ1-2; 10 bases match TRBD1. The sample in question was peripheral blood, obtained on day 0 of MenACWY control vaccination. CDR3 protein: CASSPGGDRGLYGYTF. For the CDR3, the DNA is TGTGCCAGCAGCCCAGGGGGAGACAGGGGGCTGTATGGCTACACCTTC.